This T cell receptor (beta chain) was sequenced during a study of shared clonotypes between healthy human individuals. The assay was carried out at the deep level. Only in-frame clones appear in the TCRdb table, and some are missing; sequencing was by immunoSEQ multiplex PCR. The table shows fewer than 600,000 clones, with roughly 80% occurring only once. The source material was PBMCs. The receptor comes from a middle-aged woman in good health. Some clones in this sample may be carry-over from other donors' samples.

CDR3 sequence (DNA): TGTGCCAGTAGTATAAGACGGAACACCGGGGAGCTGTTTTTT. Encoded protein: CASSIRRNTGELFF. The gene calls are TRBV19 and TRBJ2-2; D unresolved. V was cut by 2 bases and J by 1 base, with 5 bases left in between. Germline CDR1 is LNHDA and CDR2 is SQIVND (reference sequence). The length of the CDR3 is 14 residues.